The 15 T cell receptor beta chains below were found in one sample sequenced in a study of cytomegalovirus exposure and HLA in healthy donors. This table comes from immunoSEQ multiplex PCR, and its TCRdb copy is limited to in-frame clones, with some not included. The sample yields about 110,000 clones, roughly 90% seen once. The specimen was PBMCs. These receptors all stem from a woman aged 30 to 39 in good health and CMV-seropositive.

The rearrangement joins TRBV7-9 to TRBJ2-1, with a possible D match to TRBD1 (6 bases). V was shortened by 1 base and J by 4 bases, with 17 bases between the two germline ends. The CDR3 extends over 17 amino acids. CDR1 SEHNR and CDR2 FQNEAQ come from the germline V gene (reference sequence). CDR3 amino acids: CASSLGQAPTVYNEQFF. The DNA for the CDR3 is TGTGCCAGCAGCTTAGGACAGGCCCCAACGGTATACAATGAGCAGTTCTTC.

The gene calls are TRBV28 and TRBJ1-4, with D tentatively TRBD1 (5 bases). Deletions cut 1 base from V and 6 bases from J, with 12 bases between. The CDR3 contains 15 residues. CDR1 is MDHEN and CDR2 is SYDVKM in the germline V gene. The CDR3 spells CASSLYRGVDEKLFF. The DNA of the CDR3 is TGTGCCAGCAGTTTATACCGGGGGGTCGATGAAAAACTGTTTTTT.

In this sample, this clone turned up once. The chain recombines TRBV5-6 with TRBJ2-7, with 8 bases fitting TRBD1. With V trimmed by 0 bases and J by 0 bases, 5 bases remained unmatched. This CDR3 spans 16 amino acids. Germline lookup yields CDR1 SGHDT and CDR2 YYEEEE. The DNA of the CDR3 is TGTGCCAGCAGCTTGGATACAGGGGGGTCCTCCTACGAGCAGTACTTC. Translating gives CASSLDTGGSSYEQYF.

The genes are TRBV4-2 and TRBJ2-5; no clear D. The length of the CDR3 is 16 residues. V was clipped by 0 bases and J by 5 bases, with 16 bases between them. Germline CDR1 LGHNA, CDR2 YNFKEQ. CDR3 amino acids: CASSQDGARGSETQYF. The CDR3 nucleotides are TGTGCCAGCAGCCAAGACGGAGCTAGAGGTTCGGAGACCCAGTACTTC.

The CDR3 loop reads CASSELLRGEKLFF. The CDR3 nucleotides read TGTGCCAGCAGTGAATTGCTTCGGGGGGAAAAACTGTTTTTT. V usage is TRBV6-1 and J usage is TRBJ1-4, with D possibly matching TRBD1 (5 bases). CDR3 length: 14 amino acids. Germline V lookup: CDR1 MNHNS, CDR2 SASEGT. Trimming took 2 bases from V and 8 from J, leaving 12 bases between them.

The chain has TRBV19 and TRBJ1-1, with a tentative D call TRBD1 (6 bases). Trimming took off 3 bases at V and 5 bases at J, with 10 bases between the two ends. Per germline, CDR1 LNHDA and CDR2 SQIVND (reference sequence). This CDR3 spans 13 amino acids. The CDR3 here is CASSMGAGTEAFF. CDR3 sequence (DNA): TGTGCCAGTAGTATGGGGGCTGGGACTGAAGCTTTCTTT.

The V gene is TRBV30, the J gene TRBJ2-7; D unclear. Germline assignment: CDR1 GTSNPN and CDR2 SVGIG (reference sequence). The ends were cut back, 2 bases at V and 5 bases at J, with 10 bases in the middle. The CDR3 spans 12 residues. The CDR3 DNA is TGTGCCTGGAGTAGGCAGGCCCACGAGCAGTACTTC. Translated, it gives CAWSRQAHEQYF.

The chain joins TRBV10-3 to TRBJ2-2; TRBD2 matches 12 bases. In germline, CDR1 is ENHRY, CDR2 SYGVKD. The CDR3 has 17 amino acids. V shed 6 bases, J shed 1 base, and the junction held 6 bases outside the gene matches. The CDR3 is CAISPWTSGVNTGELFF. Here the CDR3 DNA reads TGTGCCATCAGCCCCTGGACTAGCGGGGTGAACACCGGGGAGCTGTTTTTT.

The genes are TRBV5-1 and TRBJ2-3, with 16 bases lining up with TRBD2. The CDR3 contains 14 residues. Germline CDR1 reads SGHRS; CDR2 reads YFSETQ. Trimming removed 0 bases from V and 13 bases from J; junction bases left unmatched: 2. The CDR3 region is CASSLEGLAGGKYF. CDR3 sequence (DNA): TGCGCCAGCAGCTTGGAGGGACTAGCGGGGGGGAAGTATTTT.

J is TRBJ2-1 and V is TRBV11-2; D is possibly TRBD1 (5 bases). CDR1 is SGHAT, CDR2 FQNNGV, per germline. The CDR3 loop spans 14 amino acids. With 0 bases removed from V and 10 bases from J, the gap between germline ends came to 13 bases. For the CDR3, the DNA is TGTGCCAGCAGCTTAGATCGACAGACAGTAGAGCAGTTCTTC. Its protein product is CASSLDRQTVEQFF.

The count of this clone is one. The chain employs TRBV7-2 and TRBJ2-4, with 7 positions matching TRBD2. V trimming: 1 base; J trimming: 3 bases; junction bases outside the gene matches: 9. The CDR3 consists of 17 residues. Germline assignment: CDR1 SGHTA and CDR2 FQGNSA. The CDR3 spells CASSLVGLADNKNIQYF. CDR3 bases: TGTGCCAGCAGCTTAGTCGGGCTAGCGGACAACAAAAACATTCAGTACTTC.

This sequence joins TRBV6-5 and TRBJ1-5; perhaps TRBD1 as D (6 bases). CDR3 length equals 15 residues. Looked up from germline, CDR1 is MNHEY and CDR2 is SVGAGI. V was pared by 6 bases and J by 0 bases, with 12 bases between. The CDR3 DNA sequence: TGTGCCAGCAGCCGGACAGTGTATAGCAATCAGCCCCAGCATTTT. It encodes CASSRTVYSNQPQHF.

The chain recombines TRBV4-1 with TRBJ1-2; D gene unclear. Germline loops: CDR1 MGHRA, CDR2 YSYEKL. V lost 4 bases, J lost 8 bases, and 14 bases lay in between. This CDR3 has 13 amino acids. The CDR3 DNA follows: TGCGCCAGCAGCCCCGGGGTTAGGGAAGGCTACACCTTC. Its protein is CASSPGVREGYTF.

V is TRBV6-1 and J is TRBJ1-4; 8 bases fit TRBD1. The CDR3 extends over 12 amino acids. The J segment lost 8 bases and the V segment lost 5 bases, leaving 1 base of the junction unmatched. CDR1 is MNHNS and CDR2 is SASEGT in the germline V gene. CDR3 nucleotide sequence: TGTGCCAGCAGTACAGGGGGGGAAAAACTGTTTTTT. Amino acid sequence: CASSTGGEKLFF.

This chain uses TRBV30 with TRBJ2-4; possibly TRBD1 for D (5 bases). The CDR3 is 14 amino acids. CDR1 and CDR2 (germline): GTSNPN, SVGIG (reference sequence). With 0 bases removed from V and 1 base from J, the gap between germline ends came to 7 bases. The chain's CDR3 is CAWSVPGAKNIQYF. In nucleotides, the CDR3 is TGTGCCTGGAGTGTACCAGGGGCCAAAAACATTCAGTACTTC. Together with reference TRBV30 and TRBJ2-4, the CDR3 gives the full variable domain: SQTIHQWPATLVQPVGSPLSLECTVEGTSNPNLYWYRQAAGRGLQLLFYSVGIGQISSEVPQNLSASRPQDRQFILSSKKLLLSDSGFYLCAWSVPGAKNIQYFGAGTRLSVL.